This TCR beta chain was sequenced during a study of graft-versus-host responses after intestinal transplantation. Profiling relied on immunoSEQ multiplex PCR, and the TCRdb table lists in-frame clones only, not all of them. Of 15,000 to 20,000 clones listed, roughly nine tenths are singletons. The V gene's germline CDR1 is MDHEN and CDR2 SYDVKM. This CDR3 spans 13 amino acids. V dropped 6 bases and J dropped 8; count of bases not matched to a gene: 6. The sample here was bone marrow, taken 120 to 130 days after transplant. The J gene is TRBJ1-4, the V gene TRBV28, with 7 bases matching TRBD1. The source is a human patient who received an intestinal transplant, so some T cells may come from the graft donor. CDR3 in amino acids: CASRRGLEEKLFF. The CDR3 coding sequence is TGTGCCAGCAGAAGGGGGCTAGAAGAAAAACTGTTTTTT.